What follows are 17 T cell receptor beta chains derived from one specimen sequenced in a study of OX40 agonist ivuxolimab in advanced cancers. Produced via immunoSEQ multiplex PCR; TCRdb's table is partial and in-frame only. Seen here are some 150,000 clones, 85% to 95% observed once, and the top ten hold roughly 1%. This specimen consisted of CD4+ or CD8+ T cells sorted from blood, obtained in a trial of the OX40 agonist ivuxolimab. These receptors were obtained from an adult with an advanced solid tumor such as melanoma, head and neck, liver or kidney cancer.

The rearrangement joins TRBV7-2 to TRBJ1-1; D remains unclear. Trimming cost V 4 bases and J 10 bases, with 13 bases left between them. Germline values: CDR1 SGHTA, CDR2 FQGNSA. The CDR3 totals 12 residues. Here the CDR3 reads CASSSEVSGAFF. CDR3 sequence (DNA): TGTGCCAGCAGCTCAGAGGTCTCCGGAGCTTTCTTT. The full variable domain, in which reference TRBV7-2 and TRBJ1-1 provide the parts outside the CDR3, is GAGVSQSPSNKVTEKGKDVELRCDPISGHTALYWYRQSLGQGLEFLIYFQGNSAPDKSGLPSDRFSAERTGGSVSTLTIQRTQQEDSAVYLCASSSEVSGAFFGQGTRLTVV.

V gene TRBV7-8 combines with J gene TRBJ2-7; D may be TRBD1 (6 bases). Per the germline V gene, CDR1 is SGHVS and CDR2 is FQNEAQ. The CDR3 covers 18 residues. Between the trimmed V and J ends, which lost 2 bases and 2 bases, there was a span of 22 bases. CDR3 sequence: CASSLKFGVDSLTYEQYF. DNA of the CDR3: TGTGCCAGCAGCTTAAAATTTGGCGTGGACAGCCTAACCTACGAGCAGTACTTC.

The chain uses TRBV18 and TRBJ1-5; no definite D call. The germline CDR1 and CDR2 sequences are KGHSH and LQKENI. Trimming shortened V by 2 bases and J by 8 bases, and 10 bases separated the two germline ends. This CDR3 is 13 amino acids long. CDR3 in DNA: TGTGCCAGCTCACCAGGGGATAAGGAGCCCCAGCATTTT. Amino acid sequence: CASSPGDKEPQHF. The full variable domain, completed using reference TRBV18 and TRBJ1-5, is NAGVMQNPRHLVRRRGQEARLRCSPMKGHSHVYWYRQLPEEGLKFMVYLQKENIIDESGMPKERFSAEFPKEGPSILRIQQVVRGDSAAYFCASSPGDKEPQHFGDGTRLSIL.

The V call is TRBV7-2, the J call TRBJ1-6; 9 bases are shared with TRBD1. J gave up 9 bases and V 6 bases, and 6 bases lay outside the gene matches. Germline values: CDR1 SGHTA, CDR2 FQGNSA. The CDR3 extends over 14 amino acids. CDR3 residues: CASRGTGLISPLHF. The CDR3 DNA sequence: TGTGCCAGCAGAGGGACAGGGCTCATTTCACCCCTCCACTTT.

This chain links TRBV28 with TRBJ2-1, with D tentatively TRBD2 (5 bases). The germline V gene has CDR1 MDHEN and CDR2 SYDVKM. Trimming stripped 10 bases from V and 3 bases from J, with 7 bases between. CDR3 size: 11 residues. CDR3 sequence (DNA): TGTGCCATACGGGACTACAATGAGCAGTTCTTC. Translating gives CAIRDYNEQFF.

The rearrangement uses TRBV6-6 and TRBJ2-2, with 10 bases aligning to TRBD1. The CDR3 covers 16 residues. The ends lost 2 bases at V and 6 bases at J; junction bases unmatched: 6. Germline V gives CDR1 MNHNY, CDR2 SVGAGI (reference sequence). The CDR3 nucleotides read TGTGCCAGCAGTTACACAGGGACAGGGGACGCCGGGGAGCTGTTTTTT. Amino acids: CASSYTGTGDAGELFF.

This clone was counted a single time. This chain connects TRBV5-1 to TRBJ2-5; perhaps D is TRBD1 or TRBD2 (6 bases each). CDR1 is SGHRS, CDR2 YFSETQ, per germline. V dropped 4 bases and J dropped 5 bases, with 18 bases sitting between them. The CDR3 is 15 amino acids. The CDR3 spells CASSTGTKGGETQYF. In DNA form, the CDR3 reads TGCGCCAGCAGCACCGGGACAAAAGGAGGGGAGACCCAGTACTTC. Full variable domain (missing parts from reference TRBV5-1 and TRBJ2-5): KAGVTQTPRYLIKTRGQQVTLSCSPISGHRSVSWYQQTPGQGLQFLFEYFSETQRNKGNFPGRFSGRQFSNSRSEMNVSTLELGDSALYLCASSTGTKGGETQYFGPGTRLLVL.

The CDR3 DNA is TGTGCCAGCAGCGTAGAAGGGAGAGGCACTGAAGCTTTCTTT. Its protein product is CASSVEGRGTEAFF. V is TRBV9 and J is TRBJ1-1; D gene uncertain. This CDR3 spans 14 amino acids. Germline V gene lookup returns CDR1 SGDLS and CDR2 YYNGEE. V lost 0 bases to trimming and J lost 4 bases, with 10 bases between them.

This rearrangement joins TRBV11-2 to TRBJ1-6, with 7 bases aligning to TRBD1. CDR1 SGHAT and CDR2 FQNNGV come from the germline V gene. This CDR3 spans 15 amino acids. Trimming at V came to 0 bases and at J to 7 bases, leaving 3 bases not matched to a gene. The CDR3 loop is CASSLEQGSNSPLHF. DNA of the CDR3: TGTGCCAGCAGCTTAGAACAGGGGAGCAATTCACCCCTCCACTTT.

The chain joins TRBV7-2 to TRBJ1-3; D is undetermined. V shed 3 bases and J shed 2 bases, with 11 bases lying between them. From germline, CDR1 is SGHTA and CDR2 FQGNSA. The CDR3 is made up of 15 amino acids. The DNA of the CDR3 is TGTGCCAGCAGCTTCCTCCAAGGAGCTGGAAACACCATATATTTT. It codes for CASSFLQGAGNTIYF.

V is TRBV6-5 and J is TRBJ1-1; no definite D call. The V end was cut by 0 bases, the J end by 1 base, with 9 bases between. CDR3 length equals 15 residues. CDR1 MNHEY and CDR2 SVGAGI come from the germline V gene. CDR3 nucleotides: TGTGCCAGCAGTTACTCGCCGAATTCGAACACTGAAGCTTTCTTT. It specifies CASSYSPNSNTEAFF.

The rearrangement uses TRBV27 and TRBJ2-1; 7 nucleotides match TRBD2. This CDR3 has 18 amino acids. With V trimmed by 6 bases and J by 0 bases, 14 bases remained unmatched. The germline CDR1 and CDR2 sequences are MNHEY and SMNVEV (reference sequence). The DNA for the CDR3 is TGTGCCAGCAGGCTAGCGGCCTTAATCTCCAGCTCCTACAATGAGCAGTTCTTC. Amino acids: CASRLAALISSSYNEQFF.

The chain combines TRBV7-9 with TRBJ2-7; 7 bases match TRBD1. The length of the CDR3 is 14 residues. Germline-derived CDR1 and CDR2 are SEHNR and FQNEAQ (reference sequence). Trimming cost V 5 bases and J 6 bases; bases outside gene matches: 10. DNA for the CDR3: TGTGCCAGCAGCCATAAACAGGGGAATGGCGAGCAGTACTTC. It encodes CASSHKQGNGEQYF.

The genes are TRBV6-1 and TRBJ1-2; the D gene is possibly TRBD1 (6 bases). V lost 5 bases and J lost 5, with 15 bases in between. The CDR3 totals 14 residues. Germline loops: CDR1 MNHNS, CDR2 SASEGT. As DNA, the CDR3 is TGTGCCAGCAGTTGGGACACGGGGACTTATGGCTACACCTTC. Protein: CASSWDTGTYGYTF.

V and J are TRBV18 and TRBJ1-6; tentative D call: TRBD1 (5 bases). Between the trimmed V and J ends, which lost 2 bases and 6 bases, there was a span of 8 bases. Germline V lookup: CDR1 KGHSH, CDR2 LQKENI. The length of the CDR3 is 14 residues. CDR3 residues: CASSPGGFNSPLHF. DNA of the CDR3: TGTGCCAGCTCACCAGGGGGGTTTAATTCACCCCTCCACTTT.

The chain has TRBV4-2 and TRBJ2-1; 11 bases are shared with TRBD2. From germline, CDR1 is LGHNA and CDR2 YNFKEQ. After removal of 8 bases from V and 7 bases from J, the junction contained 10 bases not matched to a gene. The CDR3 runs 15 residues. The CDR3 is CASSPGTSGSNEQFF. CDR3 nucleotide sequence: TGTGCCAGCTCACCCGGGACTAGCGGTTCTAATGAGCAGTTCTTC.

This chain links TRBV27 with TRBJ2-7; D is undetermined. This CDR3 comprises 13 residues. The germline gives CDR1 MNHEY, CDR2 SMNVEV (reference sequence). V lost 6 bases to trimming and J lost 4 bases, with 13 bases between them. For the CDR3, the DNA is TGTGCCAGCAGATTCGCCCCGGAGTACGAGCAGTACTTC. It translates to CASRFAPEYEQYF.